The rows below give T cell receptor beta chains drawn from one sample of a study of shared clonotypes between healthy human individuals. Sequencing was performed with immunoSEQ multiplex PCR; in TCRdb, only in-frame clones are kept and a portion is missing. Seen here are about 2.1 million clones, about 92% observed once, and the top ten hold 1.5% to 2%. What was sequenced was naive CD8+ T cells from PBMCs. The receptors come from a young man in good health. Some clones in this sample may be carry-over from other donors' samples. CDR3s include the opening cysteine and the closing phenylalanine or tryptophan. D genes are given only for firm matches.

d_call	j_call	cdr3_length	v_call	cdr3_nt	cdr3_aa
TRBD1	TRBJ2-1	15	TRBV4-1	TGCGCCAGCAGCCACGGCAGGGGGCTAGTCGATGAGCAGTTCTTC	CASSHGRGLVDEQFF
NA	TRBJ1-1	13	TRBV27	TGTGCCAGCAGTTTCGACGTGAACACTGAAGCTTTCTTT	CASSFDVNTEAFF
NA	TRBJ2-2	17	TRBV14	TGTGCCAGCAGCCCTTCCGGCCAGGAAGGTGGCACCGGGGAGCTGTTTTTT	CASSPSGQEGGTGELFF
NA	TRBJ2-4	10	TRBV20-1	TGCAGTGCACGGGAAAACATTCAGTACTTC	CSARENIQYF
NA	TRBJ1-1	12	TRBV15	TGTGCCACTACAGGAGTGAACACTGAAGCTTTCTTT	CATTGVNTEAFF
NA	TRBJ2-7	16	TRBV5-4	TGTGCCAGCAGCTCGATCCCCGTCGAGACTTCCTACGAGCAGTACTTC	CASSSIPVETSYEQYF
NA	TRBJ2-7	17	TRBV5-1	TGCGCCAGCAGCTTGGAATCAGTGGGAATGATCTCCTACGAGCAGTACTTC	CASSLESVGMISYEQYF
NA	TRBJ2-7	13	TRBV7-9	TGTGCCAGCAGCCCAGGGACCTCCTACGAGCAGTACTTC	CASSPGTSYEQYF
NA	TRBJ1-1	12	TRBV9	TGTGCCAGCAGCCCCAGGACCCATCGAGCTTTCTTT	CASSPRTHRAFF
TRBD1	TRBJ1-2	13	TRBV27	TGTGCCAGCAGGGGGGGACAGCCCTATGGCTACACCTTC	CASRGGQPYGYTF
NA	TRBJ2-1	15	TRBV18	TGTGCCAGCTCCCCCGGGACCGCCTCCTACAATGAGCAGTTCTTC	CASSPGTASYNEQFF
NA	TRBJ2-1	17	TRBV4-2	TGTGCCAGCAGCCAAGATGAGGATCGGGACCTCTACAATGAGCAGTTCTTC	CASSQDEDRDLYNEQFF
NA	TRBJ1-1	13	TRBV27	TGTGCCAGCAGCGTCTCTACAGGGACTGAAGCTTTCTTT	CASSVSTGTEAFF
NA	TRBJ2-1	14	TRBV18	TGTGCCAGCTCACTATCAGTACTGACCAATGAGCAGTTCTTC	CASSLSVLTNEQFF